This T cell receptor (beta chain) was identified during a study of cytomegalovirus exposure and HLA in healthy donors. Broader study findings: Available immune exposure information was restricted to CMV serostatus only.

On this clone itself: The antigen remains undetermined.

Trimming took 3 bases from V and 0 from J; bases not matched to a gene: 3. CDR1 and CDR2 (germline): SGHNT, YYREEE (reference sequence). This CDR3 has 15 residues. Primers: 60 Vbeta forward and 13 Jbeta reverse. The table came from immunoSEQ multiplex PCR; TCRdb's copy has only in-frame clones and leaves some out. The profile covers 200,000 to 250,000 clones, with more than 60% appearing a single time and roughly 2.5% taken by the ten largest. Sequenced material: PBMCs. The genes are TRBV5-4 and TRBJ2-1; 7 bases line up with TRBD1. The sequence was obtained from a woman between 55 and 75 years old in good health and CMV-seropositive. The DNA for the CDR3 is TGTGCCAGCAGCTGGGACAGTTACTCCTACAATGAGCAGTTCTTC. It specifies CASSWDSYSYNEQFF.